This T cell receptor (beta chain) was recorded in a study of T cells in Graves' hyperthyroidism and ophthalmopathy (dated by TCRdb to between 2018 and 2020). Regarding the research as a whole: Peripheral blood was sampled at the time of initial diagnosis, prior to any treatment. The paper describes TCR Vbeta CDR3 sequencing of 135 peripheral blood samples, made up of under 50 ophthalmopathy patients, around 78 hyperthyroidism patients and 17 progressor patients. TCR V-J signatures able to tell the groups apart were searched for in a discovery cohort of some 100 patients, of whom roughly 42 had Graves' ophthalmopathy and some 60 had stable Graves' hyperthyroidism. Prospective prediction of ophthalmopathy was tested in an independent validation cohort of approximately 19 hyperthyroidism patients and 15 to 17 patients who later progressed to ophthalmopathy. In addition, the study compared T-cell repertoires in thyroid tissue and in blood from six Graves' hyperthyroidism patients. For training and testing, the 100 patients in the discovery cohort were randomly divided in a 7:3 ratio. After sampling, hyperthyroidism patients received methimazole starting at 30 mg daily, and ophthalmopathy patients received high-dose intravenous methylprednisolone.

Amplification of TCR beta CDR3 regions was carried out from RNA transcripts. The first round of RT-PCR for the TCR CDR3 was performed with the HTBI primer set and the Qiagen OneStep RT-PCR kit. A second multiplex PCR round built the libraries, followed by size selection and purification. Libraries were sequenced paired-end with 100 bp reads on an Illumina HiSeq2000. Processing in the source paper ran as follows. SOAPnuke was used to process the raw data, removing reads that contained adapters or uncalled bases, had a mean Phred below 15, or lacked an exact match to the constant primer or identifier. COPE v1.2.5 was used to merge the high-quality paired reads, and each unique nucleotide sequence was defined as a clonotype. MiTCR v1.1 was used to align clonotypes to the IMGT TRBV, TRBD and TRBJ reference segments. Analysis was restricted to V-J combinations with a frequency above 0.0001, which covered roughly 99% of repertoires. The TCS score was defined as F50 (clonal expansion) divided by E x V (chaos), with BLOSUM62-based TCRdist calculated between CDR3 peptides within each V-J. Welch's t-statistics and random forest reduced 514 V-J features to 13, which were used in a naive Bayes classifier (R e1071). TCRdb reran the public reads through fastp at Q25 and MiXCR, keeping productive beta chains. CDR3 protein duplicates are merged, each entry listing the most common genes and DNA. For this entry, the V and J calls and clone size follow TCRdb and not the study's own pipeline. A total of around 400,000 distinct CDR3 sequences appear in this sample, just under 25% of them only once. The ten biggest clones cover roughly 70% of the sample.

The V and J ends are trimmed by 3 bases and 7 bases, leaving 13 bases between them. CDR1 and CDR2 (MDHEN, SYDVKM) derive from the germline V gene. The CDR3, from cysteine to phenylalanine, totals 14 residues. CDR3 DNA only is kept here, 42 bases in frame from base 1. A patient counted as having stable Graves' hyperthyroidism if no progression to ophthalmopathy occurred over 18 months of follow-up. Hyperthyroidism patients were newly diagnosed, had a disease duration of under 2 months, and were aged 18 to 65 years. Exclusion was applied to patients with uncontrolled infections, other autoimmune diseases, pregnancy or lactation. Diagnoses relied on clinical symptoms, serum thyroxine and TRAb, thyroid ultrasound and orbital computed tomography. PBMCs were separated from 7.5 to 10 ml of fresh peripheral blood using Ficoll-Paque density gradient centrifugation. Total RNA was extracted with Trizol reagent, and quality was checked on an Agilent 2100 Bioanalyzer.

This clonotype was seen at least ten times. Its antigen remains unidentified. Base qualities are not recorded, but no much larger clone differs from it by a single base. Summary of the overall study and its limitations: A 13 V-J signature model separated ophthalmopathy from stable hyperthyroidism, with around 88% sensitivity and roughly 84% specificity in cross-validation and 80%/75% in testing. In validation, the model predicted progression to ophthalmopathy with roughly 66% sensitivity and 72% to 75% specificity, a median of roughly seven months before onset. Most expanded thyroid clonotypes (frequency above 0.001) were also found in blood, which suggests that blood repertoires may mirror thyroid immune responses. Sample size was not statistically predetermined, and investigators were not blinded to group allocation.

Sample: blood. This chain joins TRBV28 to TRBJ2-1, with a tentative D gene TRBD2 over 6 matching bases. This receptor was taken from a man aged 45-65 years with Graves' hyperthyroidism. The CDR3 sequence is CASSFPGTRNEQFF. The nucleotide sequence reads TGTGCCAGCAGTTTTCCCGGGACTCGAAATGAGCAGTTCTTC.